Below are 6 T cell receptor beta chains sequenced from a single sample in a study of cytomegalovirus exposure and HLA in healthy donors. PCR primers comprised 60 Vbeta and 13 Jbeta primers. Here immunoSEQ multiplex PCR was the method, and the copy in TCRdb shows in-frame clones only, minus some. The data show around 110,000 clones, about 76% seen once. Sequencing was performed on PBMCs. The source of these receptors is a woman aged 25-40 years in good health and CMV-seronegative.

This chain connects TRBV27 to TRBJ2-7; tentatively, D is TRBD2 (6 bases). CDR1 MNHEY and CDR2 SMNVEV come from the germline V gene (reference sequence). Trimming removed 6 bases from V and 5 bases from J, with 14 bases in between. The CDR3 spans 13 residues. The CDR3 protein is CASRTTGGNEQYF. In DNA, the CDR3 is TGTGCCAGCAGGACTACCGGAGGGAACGAGCAGTACTTC.

The genes are TRBV5-1 and TRBJ2-1; maybe TRBD2 (5 bases). Germline loops: CDR1 SGHRS, CDR2 YFSETQ. The CDR3 is made up of 15 amino acids. V lost 2 bases and J 0 bases, leaving 9 bases between the germline ends. CDR3 protein: CASSFDYSSYNEQFF. In DNA form, the CDR3 reads TGCGCCAGCAGCTTTGACTACAGCTCCTACAATGAGCAGTTCTTC.

The rearrangement joins TRBV7-8 to TRBJ2-7; 14 nucleotides line up with TRBD2. Germline lookup yields CDR1 SGHVS and CDR2 FQNEAQ. The CDR3 covers 15 residues. V was clipped by 5 bases and J by 6 bases; unmatched bases: 6. The CDR3 sequence is CASSAGTSGSSEQYF. CDR3 sequence (DNA): TGTGCCAGCAGCGCGGGGACTAGCGGGAGCTCCGAGCAGTACTTC. Full variable domain (rest looked up from reference TRBV7-8 and TRBJ2-7): GAGVSQSPRYKVAKRGQDVALRCDPISGHVSLFWYQQALGQGPEFLTYFQNEAQLDKSGLPSDRFFAERPEGSVSTLKIQRTQQEDSAVYLCASSAGTSGSSEQYFGPGTRLTVT.

V and J are TRBV2 and TRBJ2-7; 10 nucleotides align to TRBD1. Per germline, CDR1 SNHLY and CDR2 FYNNEI. The CDR3 consists of 13 residues. V shed 6 bases and J 3 bases; nucleotides not matched to a gene: 2. The CDR3 DNA reads as TGTGCCAGCAGCGGACAGGGGGGCTACGAGCAGTACTTC. Translated: CASSGQGGYEQYF. Together with reference TRBV2 and TRBJ2-7, the CDR3 gives the full variable domain: EPEVTQTPSHQVTQMGQEVILRCVPISNHLYFYWYRQILGQKVEFLVSFYNNEISEKSEIFDDQFSVERPDGSNFTLKIRSTKLEDSAMYFCASSGQGGYEQYFGPGTRLTVT.

The V gene is TRBV19, the J gene TRBJ2-1, with D possibly TRBD2 on 5 matching bases. Trimming left V 3 bases short and J 6 bases short, with 12 bases between. This CDR3 contains 14 residues. Germline V gene lookup returns CDR1 LNHDA and CDR2 SQIVND (reference sequence). Written as DNA, the CDR3 is TGTGCCAGTAGTATCCGGACTCAAGCCAATGAGCAGTTCTTC. This encodes CASSIRTQANEQFF.

This clone was seen more than once but under ten times. This rearrangement joins TRBV28 to TRBJ1-5; 7 bases fit TRBD1. The junction had 5 bases not matched to a gene; V was cut back by 6 bases and J by 3 bases. The CDR3 extends over 14 amino acids. Germline V CDR1 and CDR2: MDHEN, SYDVKM. CDR3 coding DNA: TGTGCCAGCAGCCCGGGACAGTTCAATCAGCCCCAGCATTTT. As protein: CASSPGQFNQPQHF.